This T cell receptor (beta chain) was profiled in a study of PD-1 blockade in classical Hodgkin lymphoma. The time point was: cycle 4 day 1 (C4D1), after five to seven weeks of nivolumab. Each of the patients experienced relapse following autologous stem cell transplantation, and their brentuximab vedotin exposure differed. The CDR3 sequence is 13 residues long. V was clipped by 5 bases and J by 3 bases, with 9 bases between them. Germline V gives CDR1 SEHNR, CDR2 FQNEAQ (reference sequence). Profiled with immunoSEQ multiplex PCR; TCRdb holds only in-frame clones, not every one. The repertoire holds almost 20,000 clones, with about 80% as singletons.

The receptor comes from a human donor with classical Hodgkin lymphoma. This sample comprised peripheral blood mononuclear cells (PBMCs), obtained before the fourth cycle of nivolumab. The chain is built from TRBV7-9 and TRBJ2-3; possibly TRBD2 for D (5 bases). The CDR3 DNA is TGTGCCAGCAGCAAACTAGGTACAGATACGCAGTATTTT. Amino acids: CASSKLGTDTQYF.